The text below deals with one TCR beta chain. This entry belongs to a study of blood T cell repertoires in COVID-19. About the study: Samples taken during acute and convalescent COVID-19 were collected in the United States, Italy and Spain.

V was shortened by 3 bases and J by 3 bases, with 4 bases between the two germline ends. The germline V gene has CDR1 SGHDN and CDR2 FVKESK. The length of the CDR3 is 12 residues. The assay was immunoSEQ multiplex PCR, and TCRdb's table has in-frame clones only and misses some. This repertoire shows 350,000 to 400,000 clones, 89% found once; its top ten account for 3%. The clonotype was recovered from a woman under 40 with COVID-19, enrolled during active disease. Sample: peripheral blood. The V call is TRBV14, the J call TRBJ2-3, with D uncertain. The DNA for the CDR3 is TGTGCCAGCAGCCATTTAACAGATACGCAGTATTTT. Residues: CASSHLTDTQYF.